The 27 T cell receptor beta chains reported below all come from one sample, sequenced in a study of radiation and T cells in renal cell carcinoma (dated by TCRdb to the early 2020s). Library creation used the immunoSEQ multiplex PCR assay. The immuneACCESS repertoire file appears here via TCRdb, limited to in-frame rearrangements. These files lack a portion of the clones; in checked studies, under half of the deficit traces to unresolved V genes, and the cause of the others is not known. Within this sample are tens of thousands of clones, with under 90% of them counted one time only. The ten largest clones capture 5% to 8% of the sample. The time point label corresponds to: baseline pretreatment blood. What the treatment or condition label conveys for this sample: 15 Gy SBRT to primary tumor, nephrectomy 4 weeks later. Sequencing used blood, obtained from a patient whose treatment included radiotherapy and nephrectomy. The receptors derive from a man in his fifties or sixties with renal cell carcinoma.

The chain joins TRBV5-6 to TRBJ1-2; no clear D gene. Trimming cost V 1 base and J 8 bases, with 12 bases left between them. The germline V gene encodes CDR1 SGHDT and CDR2 YYEEEE. The CDR3 spans 13 residues. The CDR3 is CASSLRPATGYTF. The CDR3 nucleotides are TGTGCCAGCAGCTTGCGGCCAGCCACCGGCTACACCTTC.

J is TRBJ2-2 and V is TRBV7-2; D might be TRBD2 (6 bases). The CDR3 length is 15 residues. Trimming removed 2 bases at V and 5 bases at J, with 12 bases between. The germline V gene encodes CDR1 SGHTA and CDR2 FQGNSA. This CDR3 is CASSLTSRLTGELFF. The DNA of the CDR3 is TGTGCCAGCAGCTTAACTAGCCGACTTACCGGGGAGCTGTTTTTT.

This rearrangement joins TRBV6-1 to TRBJ2-5; D unresolved. CDR1 and CDR2 from the germline V gene are MNHNS and SASEGT. The CDR3 runs 13 residues. Trimming stripped 2 bases from V and 5 bases from J, with 9 bases between. CDR3 nucleotides: TGTGCCAGCAGTGAACAGGAATCGGAGACCCAGTACTTC. Residues: CASSEQESETQYF.

The chain recombines TRBV29-1 with TRBJ1-5; D call uncertain. Between the trimmed V and J ends, which lost 4 bases and 11 bases, there was a span of 12 bases. The CDR3 is 11 residues long. Germline assignment: CDR1 SQVTM and CDR2 ANQGSEA. In nucleotides, the CDR3 is TGCAGCGTTGGTAGTCCAGTCGCCCAGCATTTT. It is translated as CSVGSPVAQHF.

The genes are TRBV5-1 and TRBJ1-2, with D possibly matching TRBD1 (5 bases). V lost 1 base and J lost 3, with 13 bases in between. The CDR3 totals 15 residues. The germline V gene encodes CDR1 SGHRS and CDR2 YFSETQ. Here the CDR3 DNA reads TGCGCCAGCAGCTTGCGGGGCCGCCCTGACTATGGCTACACCTTC. Protein product: CASSLRGRPDYGYTF.

The chain carries TRBV9 and TRBJ1-2, with D possibly being TRBD1 (5 bases). The CDR3 runs 17 residues. Germline V gives CDR1 SGDLS, CDR2 YYNGEE. V lost 0 bases to trimming and J lost 0 bases, with 15 bases between them. This CDR3 reads CASSVAPSGAANYGYTF. The DNA of the CDR3 is TGTGCCAGCAGCGTAGCCCCCTCTGGGGCCGCTAACTATGGCTACACCTTC.

The CDR3 loop reads CASSYSRTGSNQPQHF. The CDR3, as DNA: TGTGCCAGCAGTTACTCGAGGACAGGGAGCAATCAGCCCCAGCATTTT. The gene calls are TRBV6-5 and TRBJ1-5; 8 nucleotides align to TRBD1. With 0 bases clipped from V and 1 base from J, the junction kept 2 bases outside the gene matches. From germline, CDR1 is MNHEY and CDR2 SVGAGI. The CDR3 has 16 residues.

This chain connects TRBV2 to TRBJ1-2; maybe TRBD1 (6 bases). With 7 bases removed from V and 6 bases from J, the gap between germline ends came to 21 bases. The CDR3 is made up of 15 amino acids. CDR1 and CDR2 from the germline V gene are SNHLY and FYNNEI. The CDR3 region is CASKPTPRGLNGYTF. In DNA, the CDR3 is TGTGCCAGCAAGCCAACCCCCAGGGGACTAAATGGCTACACCTTC.

The chain combines TRBV29-1 with TRBJ2-7; D perhaps matches TRBD2 (6 bases). Germline CDR1 SQVTM, CDR2 ANQGSEA. CDR3 length: 12 amino acids. Trimming took off 6 bases at V and 7 bases at J, with 16 bases between the two ends. CDR3 amino acids: CSVRVGGEEQYF. The DNA of the CDR3 is TGCAGCGTCCGGGTAGGAGGGGAGGAGCAGTACTTC.

V and J are TRBV9 and TRBJ1-5; D is unresolved. V was cut by 4 bases and J by 8 bases, with 16 bases left in between. Germline CDR1 reads SGDLS; CDR2 reads YYNGEE. This CDR3 has 14 amino acids. CDR3 sequence (DNA): TGTGCCAGCAGCCGGTGGCACAACGCTAAGCCCCAGCATTTT. It specifies CASSRWHNAKPQHF.

CDR3 bases: TGCGCCAGCAACCAGGACAGGGGCGGCACTGAAGCTTTCTTT. Translating gives CASNQDRGGTEAFF. The J gene is TRBJ1-1, the V gene TRBV5-1; 9 bases line up with TRBD1. This CDR3 is 14 amino acids long. Trimming cost V 6 bases and J 4 bases; bases outside gene matches: 7. CDR1 is SGHRS and CDR2 is YFSETQ in the germline V gene.

CDR3 sequence (DNA): TGCGCCAGCAGCTTAGGGACAGGGCTTAATGAAAAACTGTTTTTT. Translation gives CASSLGTGLNEKLFF. The chain combines TRBV4-1 with TRBJ1-4; TRBD1 aligns across 9 bases. Per the germline V gene, CDR1 is MGHRA and CDR2 is YSYEKL. The CDR3 covers 15 residues. Unmatched junction bases numbered 5, after V lost 5 bases and J lost 4 bases.

The chain recombines TRBV9 with TRBJ1-1, with TRBD1 identical over 7 bases. The CDR3 has 13 amino acids. J lost 5 bases, V lost 4 bases, and 5 bases had no gene match. In germline, CDR1 is SGDLS, CDR2 YYNGEE. This chain's CDR3 is CASSTGQITEAFF. DNA for the CDR3: TGTGCCAGCAGCACGGGACAGATAACTGAAGCTTTCTTT.

The chain joins TRBV5-1 to TRBJ1-2; TRBD1 might be the D (5 bases). CDR3 length equals 14 residues. Germline CDR1 and CDR2: SGHRS and YFSETQ. V dropped 5 bases and J dropped 7 bases, with 18 bases sitting between them. CDR3 region: CASSMPGQGGGYTF. CDR3 sequence (DNA): TGCGCCAGCAGTATGCCCGGGCAGGGTGGTGGCTACACCTTC. The entire variable domain, with the rest obtained from reference TRBV5-1 and TRBJ1-2, is as follows: KAGVTQTPRYLIKTRGQQVTLSCSPISGHRSVSWYQQTPGQGLQFLFEYFSETQRNKGNFPGRFSGRQFSNSRSEMNVSTLELGDSALYLCASSMPGQGGGYTFGSGTRLTVV.

The chain couples TRBV30 to TRBJ2-2; 7 bases map to TRBD2. Losses at the gene ends were 0 bases for V and 3 bases for J; bases not matched to a gene: 4. The CDR3 loop spans 15 amino acids. Germline loops: CDR1 GTSNPN, CDR2 SVGIG (reference sequence). CDR3 sequence (DNA): TGTGCCTGGAGTGTTGGGAGGGGTGACACCGGGGAGCTGTTTTTT. Amino acid sequence: CAWSVGRGDTGELFF.

The chain is built from TRBV7-9 and TRBJ2-3; TRBD2 agrees at 14 bases. V trimming: 5 bases; J trimming: 4 bases; junction bases outside the gene matches: 14. Germline assignment: CDR1 SEHNR and CDR2 FQNEAQ (reference sequence). This CDR3 is built from 19 residues. The CDR3 protein is CASSPPRTSGRLWADTQYF. CDR3 sequence (DNA): TGTGCCAGCAGCCCCCCCCGGACTAGCGGGAGGTTGTGGGCAGATACGCAGTATTTT.

This sequence joins TRBV19 and TRBJ2-7, with 7 bases fitting TRBD1. CDR1 and CDR2 (germline): LNHDA, SQIVND (reference sequence). The CDR3 is 14 residues long. J lost 0 bases, V lost 6 bases, and 5 bases had no gene match. CDR3 protein: CASSPGTDSYEQYF. In DNA, the CDR3 is TGTGCCAGTAGCCCCGGGACAGACTCCTACGAGCAGTACTTC.

The J gene is TRBJ2-7, the V gene TRBV7-2; 13 bases agree with TRBD2. CDR3 size: 15 residues. The germline CDR1 and CDR2 sequences are SGHTA and FQGNSA. Trimming took 5 bases from V and 6 from J; bases not matched to a gene: 7. In DNA, the CDR3 is TGTGCCAGCAGCCCTACTAGCGGGAGGGCGGGCGAGCAGTACTTC. It is translated as CASSPTSGRAGEQYF.

CDR3 nucleotides: TGTGCCAGCAGTGCGAAGACAGGAAGGGACACTGAAGCTTTCTTT. This sequence encodes CASSAKTGRDTEAFF. This chain connects TRBV27 to TRBJ1-1, with D possibly matching TRBD1 (6 bases). Trimming left V 5 bases short and J 3 bases short, with 16 bases between. This CDR3 has 15 amino acids. Germline CDR1 reads MNHEY; CDR2 reads SMNVEV (reference sequence).

The V gene is TRBV5-1, the J gene TRBJ2-6; 9 positions match TRBD1. Germline V gene lookup returns CDR1 SGHRS and CDR2 YFSETQ. The CDR3 covers 17 residues. J lost 1 base, V lost 6 bases, and 8 bases had no gene match. As DNA, the CDR3 is TGCGCCAGCACAGACAGGGGGACCGTTTCTGGGGCCAACGTCCTGACTTTC. The encoded protein is CASTDRGTVSGANVLTF. The variable domain in full, with the rest retrieved from reference TRBV5-1 and TRBJ2-6, is KAGVTQTPRYLIKTRGQQVTLSCSPISGHRSVSWYQQTPGQGLQFLFEYFSETQRNKGNFPGRFSGRQFSNSRSEMNVSTLELGDSALYLCASTDRGTVSGANVLTFGAGSRLTVL.

The V and J genes are TRBV10-1 and TRBJ2-1; 7 bases align to TRBD2. The germline V gene has CDR1 WNHNN and CDR2 SYGVQD (reference sequence). The CDR3 has 14 amino acids. After removal of 4 bases from V and 2 bases from J, the junction contained 2 bases not matched to a gene. The CDR3 sequence is CASSGAGTYNEQFF. The CDR3, as DNA: TGCGCCAGCAGTGGAGCGGGGACCTACAATGAGCAGTTCTTC.

This sequence joins TRBV5-4 and TRBJ2-7; TRBD1 matches 10 bases. The V gene end was trimmed by 9 bases and the J gene end by 2 bases; junction bases not matched to a gene: 8. The CDR3 sequence is 14 residues long. Germline V lookup: CDR1 SGHNT, CDR2 YYREEE (reference sequence). CDR3 sequence reads: CAIAWDRGTYEQYF. The DNA of the CDR3 is TGTGCCATAGCGTGGGACAGGGGAACCTACGAGCAGTACTTC.

This chain connects TRBV10-2 to TRBJ1-2; D remains ambiguous. The CDR3 is made up of 12 amino acids. From germline, CDR1 is WSHSY and CDR2 SAAADI. Trimming shortened V by 3 bases and J by 4 bases, and 6 bases separated the two germline ends. CDR3 loop: CASSDEGYGYTF. The CDR3 DNA reads TGCGCCAGCAGTGATGAGGGCTATGGCTACACCTTC.

The chain joins TRBV9 to TRBJ2-3, with D possibly being TRBD2 (6 bases). CDR3 size: 17 residues. The germline V gene has CDR1 SGDLS and CDR2 YYNGEE. Trimming took off 4 bases at V and 0 bases at J, with 18 bases between the two ends. The CDR3 DNA reads TGTGCCAGCAGCACCCGGGACTCCCAGCCGAGCACAGATACGCAGTATTTT. This translates into CASSTRDSQPSTDTQYF.

This chain uses TRBV5-1 with TRBJ1-1; tentative D call: TRBD1 (5 bases). There are 13 residues in the CDR3. Trimming shortened V by 0 bases and J by 4 bases, and 7 bases separated the two germline ends. CDR1 is SGHRS, CDR2 YFSETQ, per germline. The CDR3 sequence is CASSLGGTTEAFF. CDR3 nucleotides: TGCGCCAGCAGCTTGGGGGGGACCACTGAAGCTTTCTTT.

The chain uses TRBV29-1 and TRBJ1-2; weak D call: TRBD1 (5 bases). This CDR3 has 13 residues. Germline-derived CDR1 and CDR2 are SQVTM and ANQGSEA. V was cut by 5 bases and J by 4 bases, with 14 bases left in between. CDR3 bases: TGCAGCGTTCGGGGGAAGTTGAGCTATGGCTACACCTTC. Protein sequence: CSVRGKLSYGYTF.

V and J are TRBV5-4 and TRBJ2-2, with TRBD2 identical over 10 bases. The CDR3 runs to 15 residues. Germline loops: CDR1 SGHNT, CDR2 YYREEE (reference sequence). The trim removed 4 bases at V and 5 bases at J, leaving 5 bases unmatched. The CDR3 DNA is TGTGCCAGCAGCCTAGCGGGAGTGGTGACCGGGGAGCTGTTTTTT. This encodes CASSLAGVVTGELFF. The variable domain in full, completed from reference TRBV5-4 and TRBJ2-2, reads ETGVTQSPTHLIKTRGQQVTLRCSSQSGHNTVSWYQQALGQGPQFIFQYYREEENGRGNFPPRFSGLQFPNYSSELNVNALELDDSALYLCASSLAGVVTGELFFGEGSRLTVL.